This TCR beta chain was identified in a study of beta chain features in type 1 diabetes. Findings of the study overall: cDNA-based sequencing might over-represent cells highly expressing TCR.

The entirety of the isolated RNA underwent reverse transcription, so expressed TCRB transcripts were sequenced. Using immunoSEQ multiplex PCR, the repertoire was profiled, and TCRdb retains in-frame clones only, with some absent. The table includes roughly 370,000 clones, about 15% detected once. As to this clone: Antigen: not known.

The sequence was obtained from a man aged 30-40 years in good health. Sequencing input: naive CD4+ T cells from blood.

CDR3 in amino acids: CASSTLAGGLNEQFF. As DNA, the CDR3 is TGTGCCAGCAGTACACTAGCGGGGGGCCTCAATGAGCAGTTCTTC. This chain links TRBV27 with TRBJ2-1, with 12 bases fitting TRBD2. Germline CDR1 and CDR2: MNHEY and SMNVEV (reference sequence). With 5 bases clipped from V and 6 bases from J, the junction kept 5 bases outside the gene matches. CDR3 length: 15 amino acids.